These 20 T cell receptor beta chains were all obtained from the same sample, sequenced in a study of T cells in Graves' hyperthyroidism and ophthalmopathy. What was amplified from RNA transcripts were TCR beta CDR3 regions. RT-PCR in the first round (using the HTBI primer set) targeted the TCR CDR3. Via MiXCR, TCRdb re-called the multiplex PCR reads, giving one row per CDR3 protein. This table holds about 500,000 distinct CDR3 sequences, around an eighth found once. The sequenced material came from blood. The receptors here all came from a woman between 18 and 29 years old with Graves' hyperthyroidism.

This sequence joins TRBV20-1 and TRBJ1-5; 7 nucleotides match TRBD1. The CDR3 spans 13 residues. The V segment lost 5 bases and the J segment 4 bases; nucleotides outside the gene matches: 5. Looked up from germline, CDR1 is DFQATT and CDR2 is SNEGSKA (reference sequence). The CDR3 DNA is TGCAGTGCTTACGACAGGGTGAATCAGCCCCAGCATTTT. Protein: CSAYDRVNQPQHF.

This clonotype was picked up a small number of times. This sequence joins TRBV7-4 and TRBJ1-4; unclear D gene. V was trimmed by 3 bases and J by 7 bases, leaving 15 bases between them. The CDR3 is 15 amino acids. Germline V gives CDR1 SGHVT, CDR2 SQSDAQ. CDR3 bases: TGTGCCAGCAGCTTTTACGGCCAGGTACTTGAAAAACTGTTTTTT. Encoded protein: CASSFYGQVLEKLFF.

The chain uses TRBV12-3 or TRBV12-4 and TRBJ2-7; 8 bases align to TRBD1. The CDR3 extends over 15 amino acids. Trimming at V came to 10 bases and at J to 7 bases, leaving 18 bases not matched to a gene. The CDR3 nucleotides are TGTGCCACCTCCGATCGGGACAGGTCCTTAGGGGAGCAGTACTTC. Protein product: CATSDRDRSLGEQYF.

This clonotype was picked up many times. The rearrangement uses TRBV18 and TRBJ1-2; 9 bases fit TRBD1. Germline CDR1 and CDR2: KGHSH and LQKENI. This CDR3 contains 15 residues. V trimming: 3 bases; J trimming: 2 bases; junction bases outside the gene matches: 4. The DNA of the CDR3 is TGTGCCAGCTCACCTAGACAGGGGGTGAACTATGGCTACACCTTC. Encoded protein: CASSPRQGVNYGYTF.

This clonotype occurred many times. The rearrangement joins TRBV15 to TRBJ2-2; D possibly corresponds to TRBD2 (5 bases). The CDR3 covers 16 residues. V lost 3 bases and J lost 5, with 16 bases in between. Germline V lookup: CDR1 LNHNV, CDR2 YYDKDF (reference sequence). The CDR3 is CATSSPGSTPTGELFF. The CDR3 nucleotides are TGTGCCACCAGCAGTCCTGGGAGCACACCTACCGGGGAGCTGTTTTTT.

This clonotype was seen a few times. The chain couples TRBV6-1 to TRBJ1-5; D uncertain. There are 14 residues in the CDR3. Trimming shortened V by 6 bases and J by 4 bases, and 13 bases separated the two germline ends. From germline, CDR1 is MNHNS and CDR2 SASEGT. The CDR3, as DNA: TGTGCCAGCAGCAGCCACCCCGGGAATCAGCCCCAGCATTTT. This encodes CASSSHPGNQPQHF.

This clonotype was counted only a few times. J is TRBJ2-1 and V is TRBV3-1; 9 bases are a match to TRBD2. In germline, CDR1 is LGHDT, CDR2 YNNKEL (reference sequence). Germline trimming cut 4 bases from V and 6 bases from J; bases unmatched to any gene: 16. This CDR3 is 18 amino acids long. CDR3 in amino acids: CASSPQRVSGSFSNEQFF. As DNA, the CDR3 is TGTGCCAGCAGCCCCCAAAGGGTTAGCGGGAGTTTCAGCAATGAGCAGTTCTTC.

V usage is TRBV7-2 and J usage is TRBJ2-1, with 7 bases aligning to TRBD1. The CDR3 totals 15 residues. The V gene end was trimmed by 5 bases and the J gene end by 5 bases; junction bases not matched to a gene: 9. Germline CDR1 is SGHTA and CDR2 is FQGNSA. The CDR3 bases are TGTGCCAGCAGCCAACGGACAGGATATAACAATGAGCAGTTCTTC. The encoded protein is CASSQRTGYNNEQFF.

The CDR3 DNA follows: TGCGCCAGCAGCCAAGATCCCCCAGGAAATGGCTACACCTTC. Protein product: CASSQDPPGNGYTF. V and J are TRBV4-1 and TRBJ1-2; D gene uncertain. The CDR3 length is 14 residues. The germline V and J ends were trimmed by 0 bases and 6 bases, with 11 bases remaining between them. The V gene's germline CDR1 is MGHRA and CDR2 YSYEKL.

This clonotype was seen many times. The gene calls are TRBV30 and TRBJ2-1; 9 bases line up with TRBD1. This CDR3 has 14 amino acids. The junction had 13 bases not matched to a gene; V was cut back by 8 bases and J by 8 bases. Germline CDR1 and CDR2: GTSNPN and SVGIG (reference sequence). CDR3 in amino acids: CAGDNRGRFDEQFF. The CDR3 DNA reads TGTGCCGGAGACAACAGGGGGCGCTTCGATGAGCAGTTCTTC.

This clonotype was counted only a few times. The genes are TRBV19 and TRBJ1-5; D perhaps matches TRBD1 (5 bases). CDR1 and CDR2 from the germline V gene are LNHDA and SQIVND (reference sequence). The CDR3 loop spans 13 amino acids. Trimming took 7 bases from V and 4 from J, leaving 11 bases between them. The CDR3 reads CASTPEGNQPQHF. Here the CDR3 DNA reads TGTGCCAGTACTCCGGAGGGGAATCAGCCCCAGCATTTT.

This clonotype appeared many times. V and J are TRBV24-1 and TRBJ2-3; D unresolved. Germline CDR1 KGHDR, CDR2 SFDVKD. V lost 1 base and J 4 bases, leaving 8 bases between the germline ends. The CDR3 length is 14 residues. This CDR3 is CATSDFIGSDTQYF. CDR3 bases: TGTGCCACCAGTGATTTTATAGGTTCAGATACGCAGTATTTT.

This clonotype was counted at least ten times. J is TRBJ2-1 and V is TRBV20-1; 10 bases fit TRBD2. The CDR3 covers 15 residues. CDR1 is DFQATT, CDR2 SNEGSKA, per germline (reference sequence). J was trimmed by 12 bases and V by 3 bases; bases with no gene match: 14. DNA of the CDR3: TGCAGTGCTAGTAGGGTAGCGGGAGGACTGCTTGGGCAGTTCTTC. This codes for CSASRVAGGLLGQFF.

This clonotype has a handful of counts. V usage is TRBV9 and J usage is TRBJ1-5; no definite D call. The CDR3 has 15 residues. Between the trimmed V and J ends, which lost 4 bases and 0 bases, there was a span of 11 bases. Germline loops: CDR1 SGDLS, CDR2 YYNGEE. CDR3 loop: CASSPAGDSNQPQHF. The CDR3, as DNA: TGTGCCAGCAGCCCAGCCGGGGATAGCAATCAGCCCCAGCATTTT.

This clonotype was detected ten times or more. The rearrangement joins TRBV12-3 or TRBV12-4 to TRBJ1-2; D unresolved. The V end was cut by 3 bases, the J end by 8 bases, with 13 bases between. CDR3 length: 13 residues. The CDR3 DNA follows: TGTGCCAGCAGTTTGGTAGGGCGTTGGGGCTACACCTTC. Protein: CASSLVGRWGYTF.

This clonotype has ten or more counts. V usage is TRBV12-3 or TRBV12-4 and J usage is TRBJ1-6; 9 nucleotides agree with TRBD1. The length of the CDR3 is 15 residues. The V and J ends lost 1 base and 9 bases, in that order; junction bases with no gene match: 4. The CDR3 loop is CASSLGTGEGSPLHF. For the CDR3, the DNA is TGTGCCAGCAGTTTAGGGACAGGGGAAGGTTCACCCCTCCACTTT.

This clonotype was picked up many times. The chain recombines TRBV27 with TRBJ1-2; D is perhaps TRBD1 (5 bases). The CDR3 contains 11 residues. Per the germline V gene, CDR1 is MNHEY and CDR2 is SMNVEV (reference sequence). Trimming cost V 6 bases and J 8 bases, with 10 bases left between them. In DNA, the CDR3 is TGTGCCAGCAGGGGGCAGGGAGGCTACACCTTC. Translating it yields CASRGQGGYTF.

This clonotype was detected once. The CDR3 coding sequence is TGTGCCTATAGTGTATTACAGTACAATGAGCAGTTCTTC. It yields the protein CAYSVLQYNEQFF. This sequence joins TRBV30 and TRBJ2-1; D is undetermined. V lost 7 bases and J 4 bases, leaving 14 bases between the germline ends. CDR3 length: 13 residues. CDR1 GTSNPN and CDR2 SVGIG come from the germline V gene (reference sequence).

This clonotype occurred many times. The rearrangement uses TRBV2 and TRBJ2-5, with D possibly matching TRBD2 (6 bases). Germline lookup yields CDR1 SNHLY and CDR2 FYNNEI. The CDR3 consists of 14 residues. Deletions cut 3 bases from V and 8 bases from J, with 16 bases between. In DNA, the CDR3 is TGTGCCAGCAGTGACAGCCGGGACTCCGTTACCCAGTACTTC. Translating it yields CASSDSRDSVTQYF.

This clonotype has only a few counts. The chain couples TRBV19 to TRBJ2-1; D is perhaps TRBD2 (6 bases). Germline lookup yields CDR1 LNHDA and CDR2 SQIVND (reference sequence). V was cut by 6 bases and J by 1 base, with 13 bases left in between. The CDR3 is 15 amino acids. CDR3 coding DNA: TGTGCCAGTAGCCCTAGCGACCTATCCTACAATGAGCAGTTCTTC. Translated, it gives CASSPSDLSYNEQFF.